This is a list of T cell receptor beta chains from one sample in a study of blood T cell repertoires in COVID-19. Libraries were prepared by immunoSEQ multiplex PCR; TCRdb keeps only in-frame clonotypes and omits some of them. The profile shows some 120,000 clones, around 80% of them singletons. The sample comprised peripheral blood. All receptors derive from a human donor in a cohort sampled during active COVID-19. CDR3s include the opening cysteine and the closing phenylalanine or tryptophan. D genes are given only for firm matches. The listing skips clone size in some rows; elsewhere it reads once, few, many or a size class.

V: TRBV29-1; J: TRBJ2-7; D: NA; size: NA; CDR3: CSARDSPSEQYF; DNA: TGCAGCGCTAGGGACTCTCCCTCCGAGCAGTACTTC
V: TRBV7-9; J: TRBJ2-5; D: NA; size: NA; CDR3: CASSLVGTLQETQYF; DNA: TGTGCCAGCAGCTTAGTGGGGACACTCCAAGAGACCCAGTACTTC
V: TRBV19; J: TRBJ1-2; D: NA; size: few; CDR3: CASSGGGSGYGYTF; DNA: TGTGCCAGTAGTGGTGGAGGGTCTGGCTATGGCTACACCTTC
V: TRBV5-4; J: TRBJ2-3; D: NA; size: NA; CDR3: CASSQGPNTDTQYF; DNA: TGTGCCAGCAGTCAGGGGCCGAACACAGATACGCAGTATTTT
V: TRBV19; J: TRBJ2-7; D: NA; size: NA; CDR3: CASSIGGAYEQYF; DNA: TGTGCCAGTAGTATAGGAGGAGCCTACGAGCAGTACTTC
V: TRBV30; J: TRBJ2-3; D: NA; size: NA; CDR3: CAWIGFGMRDTQYF; DNA: TGTGCCTGGATTGGGTTCGGGATGAGGGATACGCAGTATTTT
V: TRBV29-1; J: TRBJ2-5; D: TRBD1; size: NA; CDR3: CSVAGTGSETQYF; DNA: TGCAGCGTTGCAGGGACAGGGAGCGAGACCCAGTACTTC
V: TRBV27; J: TRBJ2-7; D: TRBD1; size: NA; CDR3: CASSWATGEEQYF; DNA: TGTGCCAGCAGTTGGGCGACAGGGGAAGAGCAGTACTTC
V: TRBV6-2/TRBV6-3; J: TRBJ1-2; D: TRBD1; size: NA; CDR3: CASSIRDRGIEGYTF; DNA: TGTGCCAGCAGTATACGGGACAGAGGGATTGAGGGCTACACCTTC
V: TRBV7-6; J: TRBJ2-2; D: TRBD1; size: NA; CDR3: CASSSGQGANTGELFF; DNA: TGTGCCAGCAGCTCGGGGCAGGGGGCGAACACCGGGGAGCTGTTTTTT
V: TRBV6-5; J: TRBJ1-4; D: NA; size: few; CDR3: CASSYSYRLTEKLFF; DNA: TGTGCCAGCAGTTACTCGTACAGGCTTACTGAAAAACTGTTTTTT
V: TRBV6-5; J: TRBJ1-4; D: TRBD1; size: NA; CDR3: CASSYSDRIGEKLFF; DNA: TGTGCCAGCAGTTACTCGGACAGGATTGGGGAAAAACTGTTTTTT
V: TRBV30; J: TRBJ1-1; D: NA; size: NA; CDR3: CAWSVRRVNTEAFF; DNA: TGTGCCTGGAGTGTACGCAGGGTGAACACTGAAGCTTTCTTT
V: TRBV27; J: TRBJ2-1; D: TRBD1; size: few; CDR3: CASSWDSSYNEQFF; DNA: TGTGCCAGCAGTTGGGACAGCTCCTACAATGAGCAGTTCTTC
V: TRBV3-1/TRBV3-2; J: TRBJ2-3; D: NA; size: NA; CDR3: CASSQRLRGVTDTQYF; DNA: TGTGCCAGCAGCCAAAGGTTGCGGGGAGTCACAGATACGCAGTATTTT
V: TRBV2; J: TRBJ2-5; D: NA; size: NA; CDR3: CASSVASIETQYF; DNA: TGTGCCAGCAGTGTGGCTAGTATAGAGACCCAGTACTTC
V: TRBV13; J: TRBJ2-7; D: NA; size: NA; CDR3: CASSLGLLGAINYEQYF; DNA: TGTGCCAGCAGCTTAGGGTTGTTGGGGGCGATAAATTACGAGCAGTACTTC
V: TRBV12-3/TRBV12-4; J: TRBJ2-7; D: NA; size: NA; CDR3: CASSFGRAYEQYF; DNA: TGTGCCAGCAGTTTCGGGAGAGCCTACGAGCAGTACTTC
V: TRBV19; J: TRBJ2-7; D: NA; size: NA; CDR3: CASSIDLTEQYF; DNA: TGTGCCAGTAGTATAGATCTTACAGAGCAGTACTTC
V: TRBV5-1; J: TRBJ1-1; D: NA; size: NA; CDR3: CASSLGTLNTEAFF; DNA: TGCGCCAGCAGCCTCGGGACACTTAACACTGAAGCTTTCTTT
V: TRBV10-1; J: TRBJ1-6; D: TRBD1; size: few; CDR3: CASSELPGQGLHSPLHF; DNA: TGCGCCAGCAGTGAACTCCCGGGACAGGGGCTCCATTCACCCCTCCACTTT
V: TRBV6-5; J: TRBJ2-1; D: TRBD2; size: NA; CDR3: CASSPSGGLYNEQFF; DNA: TGTGCCAGCAGTCCTAGCGGGGGGTTGTACAATGAGCAGTTCTTC
V: TRBV6-1; J: TRBJ1-1; D: NA; size: few; CDR3: CASSESRWGSRSTEAFF; DNA: TGTGCCAGCAGTGAAAGTAGGTGGGGCTCCCGGTCCACTGAAGCTTTCTTT
V: TRBV10-3; J: TRBJ1-3; D: TRBD1; size: NA; CDR3: CAISETGTGNGNTIYF; DNA: TGTGCCATCAGTGAGACCGGGACAGGGAACGGAAACACCATATATTTT
V: TRBV30; J: TRBJ1-2; D: NA; size: few; CDR3: CAWSMAQGGYTF; DNA: TGTGCCTGGAGTATGGCCCAGGGGGGCTACACCTTC
V: TRBV18; J: TRBJ1-2; D: TRBD1; size: NA; CDR3: CASSPLRTGDGYTF; DNA: TGTGCCAGCTCACCCCTACGGACAGGGGATGGCTACACCTTC
V: TRBV29-1; J: TRBJ2-5; D: NA; size: NA; CDR3: CSVEDTVGVQETQYF; DNA: TGCAGCGTTGAAGACACAGTGGGCGTCCAAGAGACCCAGTACTTC
V: TRBV7-2; J: TRBJ1-6; D: NA; size: NA; CDR3: CASSSSGAAGHSPLHF; DNA: TGTGCCAGCAGCTCCTCCGGCGCCGCGGGGCATTCACCCCTCCACTTT
V: TRBV5-1; J: TRBJ1-4; D: TRBD1; size: NA; CDR3: CASRTGTDNEKLFF; DNA: TGCGCCAGCCGGACCGGGACAGACAATGAAAAACTGTTTTTT